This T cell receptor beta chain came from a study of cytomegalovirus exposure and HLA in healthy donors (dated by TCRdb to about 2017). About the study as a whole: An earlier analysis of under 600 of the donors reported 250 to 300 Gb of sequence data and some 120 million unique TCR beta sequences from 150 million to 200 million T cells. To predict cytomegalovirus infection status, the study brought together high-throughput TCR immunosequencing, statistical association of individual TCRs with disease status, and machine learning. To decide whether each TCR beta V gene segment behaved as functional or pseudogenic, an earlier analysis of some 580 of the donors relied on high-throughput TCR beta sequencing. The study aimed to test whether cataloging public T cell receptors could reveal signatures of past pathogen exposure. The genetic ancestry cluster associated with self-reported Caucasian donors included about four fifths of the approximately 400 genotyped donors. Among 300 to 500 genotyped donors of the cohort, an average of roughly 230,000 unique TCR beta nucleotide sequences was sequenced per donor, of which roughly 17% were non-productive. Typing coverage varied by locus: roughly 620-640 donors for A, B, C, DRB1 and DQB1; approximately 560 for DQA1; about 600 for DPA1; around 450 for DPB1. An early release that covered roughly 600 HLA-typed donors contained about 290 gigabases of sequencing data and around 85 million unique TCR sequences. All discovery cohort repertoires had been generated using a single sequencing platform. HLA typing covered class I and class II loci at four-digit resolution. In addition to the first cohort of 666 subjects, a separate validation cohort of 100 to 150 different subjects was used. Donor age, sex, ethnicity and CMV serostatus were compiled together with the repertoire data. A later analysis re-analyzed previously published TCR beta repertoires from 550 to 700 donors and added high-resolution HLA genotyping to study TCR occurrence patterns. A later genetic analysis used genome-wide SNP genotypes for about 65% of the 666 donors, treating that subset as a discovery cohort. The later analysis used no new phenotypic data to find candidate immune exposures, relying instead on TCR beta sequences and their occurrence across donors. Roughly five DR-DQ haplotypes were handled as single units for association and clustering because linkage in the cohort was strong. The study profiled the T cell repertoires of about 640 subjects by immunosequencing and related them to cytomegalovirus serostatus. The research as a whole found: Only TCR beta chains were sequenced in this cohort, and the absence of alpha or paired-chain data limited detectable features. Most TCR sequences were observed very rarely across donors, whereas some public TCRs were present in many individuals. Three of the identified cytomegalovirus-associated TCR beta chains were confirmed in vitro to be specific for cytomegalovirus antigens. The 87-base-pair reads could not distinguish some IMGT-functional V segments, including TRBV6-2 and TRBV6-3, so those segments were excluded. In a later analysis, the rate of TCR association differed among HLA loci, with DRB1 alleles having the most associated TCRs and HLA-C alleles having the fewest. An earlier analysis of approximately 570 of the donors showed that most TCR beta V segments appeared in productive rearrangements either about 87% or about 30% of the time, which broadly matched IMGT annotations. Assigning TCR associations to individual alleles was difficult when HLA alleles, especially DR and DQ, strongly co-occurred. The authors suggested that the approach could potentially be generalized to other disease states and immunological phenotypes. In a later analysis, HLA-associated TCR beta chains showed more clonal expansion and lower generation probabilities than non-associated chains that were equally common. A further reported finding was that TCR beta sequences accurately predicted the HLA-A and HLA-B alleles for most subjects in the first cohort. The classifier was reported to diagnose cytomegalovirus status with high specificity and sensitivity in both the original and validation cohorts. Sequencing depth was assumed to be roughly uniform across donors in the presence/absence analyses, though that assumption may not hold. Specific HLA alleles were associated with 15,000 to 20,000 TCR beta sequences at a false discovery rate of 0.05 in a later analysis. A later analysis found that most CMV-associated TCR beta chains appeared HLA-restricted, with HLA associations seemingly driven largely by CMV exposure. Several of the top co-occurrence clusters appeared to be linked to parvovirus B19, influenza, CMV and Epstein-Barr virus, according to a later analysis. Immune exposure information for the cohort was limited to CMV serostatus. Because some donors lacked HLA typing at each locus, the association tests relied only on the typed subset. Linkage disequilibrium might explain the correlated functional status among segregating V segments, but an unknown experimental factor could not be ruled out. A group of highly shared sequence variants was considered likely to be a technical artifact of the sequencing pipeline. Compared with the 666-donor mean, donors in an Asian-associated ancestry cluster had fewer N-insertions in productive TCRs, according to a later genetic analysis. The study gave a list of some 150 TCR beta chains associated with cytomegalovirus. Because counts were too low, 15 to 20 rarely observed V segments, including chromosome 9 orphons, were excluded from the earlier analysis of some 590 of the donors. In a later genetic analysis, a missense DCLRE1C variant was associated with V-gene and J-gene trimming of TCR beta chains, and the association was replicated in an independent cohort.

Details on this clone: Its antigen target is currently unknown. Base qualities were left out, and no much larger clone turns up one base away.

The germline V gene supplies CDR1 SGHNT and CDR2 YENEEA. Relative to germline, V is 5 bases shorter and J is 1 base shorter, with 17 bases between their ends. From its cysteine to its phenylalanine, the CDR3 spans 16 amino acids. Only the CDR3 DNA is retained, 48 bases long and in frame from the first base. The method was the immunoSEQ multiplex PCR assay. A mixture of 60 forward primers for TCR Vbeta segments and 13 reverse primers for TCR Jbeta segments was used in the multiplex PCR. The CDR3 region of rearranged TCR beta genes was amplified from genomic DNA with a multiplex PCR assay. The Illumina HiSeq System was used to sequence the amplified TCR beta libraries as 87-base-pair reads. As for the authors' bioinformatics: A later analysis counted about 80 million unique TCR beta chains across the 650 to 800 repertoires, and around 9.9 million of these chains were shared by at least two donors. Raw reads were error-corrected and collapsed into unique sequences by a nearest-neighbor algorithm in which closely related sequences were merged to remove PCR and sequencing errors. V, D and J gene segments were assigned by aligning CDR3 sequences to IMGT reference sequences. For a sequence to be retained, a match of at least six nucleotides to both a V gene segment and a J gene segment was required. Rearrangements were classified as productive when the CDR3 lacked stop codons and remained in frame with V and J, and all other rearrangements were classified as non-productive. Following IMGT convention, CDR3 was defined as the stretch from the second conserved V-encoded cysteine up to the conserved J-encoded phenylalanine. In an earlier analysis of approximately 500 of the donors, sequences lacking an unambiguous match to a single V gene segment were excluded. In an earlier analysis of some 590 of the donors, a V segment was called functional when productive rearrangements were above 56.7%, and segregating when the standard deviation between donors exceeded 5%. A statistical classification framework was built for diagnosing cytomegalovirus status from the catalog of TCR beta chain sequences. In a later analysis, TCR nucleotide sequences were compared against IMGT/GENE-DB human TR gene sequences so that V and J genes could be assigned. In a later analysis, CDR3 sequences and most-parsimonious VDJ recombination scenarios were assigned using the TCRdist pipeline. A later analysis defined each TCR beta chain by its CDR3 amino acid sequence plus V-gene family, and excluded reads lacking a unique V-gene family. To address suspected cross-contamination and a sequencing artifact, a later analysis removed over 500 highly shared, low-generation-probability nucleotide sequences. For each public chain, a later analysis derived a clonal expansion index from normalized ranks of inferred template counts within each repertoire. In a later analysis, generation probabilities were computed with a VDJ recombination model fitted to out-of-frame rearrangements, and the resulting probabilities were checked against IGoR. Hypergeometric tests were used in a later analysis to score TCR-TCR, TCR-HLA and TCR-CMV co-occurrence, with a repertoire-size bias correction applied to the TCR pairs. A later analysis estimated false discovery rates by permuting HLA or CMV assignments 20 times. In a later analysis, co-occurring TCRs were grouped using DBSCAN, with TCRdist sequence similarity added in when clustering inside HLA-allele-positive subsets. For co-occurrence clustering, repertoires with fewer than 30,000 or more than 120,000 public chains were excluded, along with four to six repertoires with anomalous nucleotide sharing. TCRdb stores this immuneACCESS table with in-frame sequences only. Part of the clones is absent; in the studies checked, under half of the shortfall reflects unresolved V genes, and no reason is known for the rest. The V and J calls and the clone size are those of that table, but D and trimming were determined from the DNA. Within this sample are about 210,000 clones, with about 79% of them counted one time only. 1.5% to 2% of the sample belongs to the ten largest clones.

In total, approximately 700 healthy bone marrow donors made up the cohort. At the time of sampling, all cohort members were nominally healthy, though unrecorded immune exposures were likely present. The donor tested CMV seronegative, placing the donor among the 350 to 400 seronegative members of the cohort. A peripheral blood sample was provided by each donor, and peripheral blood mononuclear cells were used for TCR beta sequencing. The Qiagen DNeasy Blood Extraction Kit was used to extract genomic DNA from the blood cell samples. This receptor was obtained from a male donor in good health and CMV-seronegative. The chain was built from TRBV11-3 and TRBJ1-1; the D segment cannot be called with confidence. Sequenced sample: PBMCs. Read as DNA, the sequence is TGTGCCAGCAGCCCGATAATGGGTCGACAGAACACTGAAGCTTTCTTT. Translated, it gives CASSPIMGRQNTEAFF.